The 3 T cell receptor beta chains below were found in one sample sequenced in a study of T cell changes during pregnancy in multiple sclerosis. Assay: immunoSEQ multiplex PCR; the TCRdb copy retains only in-frame clones and omits some. In the table there are fewer than 25,000 clones, more than 85% of which are singletons. The specimen was CD8+ T cells from peripheral blood mononuclear cells, collected in the first trimester of pregnancy. The receptors come from a female donor with multiple sclerosis, enrolled in a pregnancy study.

The rearrangement uses TRBV27 and TRBJ2-1, with D possibly matching TRBD2 (6 bases). Germline V gives CDR1 MNHEY, CDR2 SMNVEV (reference sequence). CDR3 length equals 15 residues. V lost 5 bases and J lost 4, with 15 bases in between. This CDR3 reads CASSPRIAAYNEQFF. The CDR3 nucleotides are TGTGCCAGCAGTCCCCGAATAGCGGCTTACAATGAGCAGTTCTTC.

The rearrangement joins TRBV4-1 to TRBJ2-7; tentatively, D is TRBD1 (6 bases). The germline V gene has CDR1 MGHRA and CDR2 YSYEKL. V was trimmed by 0 bases and J by 2 bases, leaving 11 bases between them. The CDR3 has 15 residues. CDR3 DNA: TGCGCCAGCAGCCAAGATGCAGGGGTAACCTACGAGCAGTACTTC. Translated: CASSQDAGVTYEQYF.

The chain has TRBV10-3 and TRBJ2-3; 10 bases match TRBD2. Germline loops: CDR1 ENHRY, CDR2 SYGVKD. The length of the CDR3 is 17 residues. V dropped 0 bases and J dropped 4; count of bases not matched to a gene: 7. CDR3 coding DNA: TGTGCCATCAGTGAGTCGCCCCCCGGGACTAGCGCAGATACGCAGTATTTT. It specifies CAISESPPGTSADTQYF.